Listed below are T cell receptor beta chains from one sample, sequenced in a study of blood T cell repertoires in COVID-19. Profiled with immunoSEQ multiplex PCR; TCRdb holds only in-frame clones, not every one. The data show about 300,000 clones, with 65% to 90% seen just once and about 14% held by the top ten. Sequencing input: peripheral blood. These receptors came from a human donor in a cohort sampled during active COVID-19. CDR3s include the opening cysteine and the closing phenylalanine or tryptophan. A D gene is named only where the DNA matches it firmly. Expanded clones get a size class; other rows say once, few or many, or leave the size out.

D gene: NA
V gene: TRBV6-5
J gene: TRBJ1-2
CDR3 length: 13
clone size: NA
CDR3 protein: CASTPREGLGYTF
CDR3 DNA: TGTGCCAGCACCCCCAGAGAGGGTCTTGGCTACACCTTC

D gene: TRBD2
V gene: TRBV5-1
J gene: TRBJ2-7
CDR3 length: 15
clone size: NA
CDR3 protein: CASSARLAGVHEQYF
CDR3 DNA: TGCGCCAGCAGCGCTAGACTAGCGGGAGTCCACGAGCAGTACTTC

D gene: TRBD1
V gene: TRBV7-2
J gene: TRBJ1-3
CDR3 length: 14
clone size: NA
CDR3 protein: CASSSPGQGYTIYF
CDR3 DNA: TGTGCCAGCAGTTCGCCGGGACAGGGTTACACCATATATTTT

D gene: NA
V gene: TRBV4-2
J gene: TRBJ2-3
CDR3 length: 18
clone size: NA
CDR3 protein: CASSQLWERPGGTDTQYF
CDR3 DNA: TGTGCCAGCAGCCAACTATGGGAGCGGCCGGGGGGCACAGATACGCAGTATTTT

D gene: TRBD1
V gene: TRBV11-2
J gene: TRBJ2-7
CDR3 length: 14
clone size: NA
CDR3 protein: CASSFPGQSYEQYF
CDR3 DNA: TGTGCCAGCAGCTTTCCGGGACAGAGCTACGAGCAGTACTTC

D gene: TRBD2
V gene: TRBV6-1
J gene: TRBJ2-1
CDR3 length: 16
clone size: NA
CDR3 protein: CASSDGGGRAYNEQFF
CDR3 DNA: TGTGCCAGCAGTGACGGCGGCGGGAGGGCTTACAATGAGCAGTTCTTC

D gene: NA
V gene: TRBV6-2/TRBV6-3
J gene: TRBJ1-2
CDR3 length: 13
clone size: NA
CDR3 protein: CASSYPSVSGYTF
CDR3 DNA: TGTGCCAGCAGTTACCCCTCGGTGAGCGGCTACACCTTC

D gene: TRBD2
V gene: TRBV7-2
J gene: TRBJ2-1
CDR3 length: 15
clone size: NA
CDR3 protein: CASRVGTSGYSEQFF
CDR3 DNA: TGTGCCAGCAGGGTAGGGACTAGCGGGTATAGTGAGCAGTTCTTC

D gene: TRBD2
V gene: TRBV18
J gene: TRBJ2-2
CDR3 length: 16
clone size: NA
CDR3 protein: CASSPGLAGTTGELFF
CDR3 DNA: TGTGCCAGCTCACCGGGACTAGCGGGTACGACCGGGGAGCTGTTTTTT

D gene: TRBD2
V gene: TRBV9
J gene: TRBJ2-1
CDR3 length: 15
clone size: NA
CDR3 protein: CASSVGTSGTYEQFF
CDR3 DNA: TGTGCCAGCAGCGTAGGGACTAGCGGGACATATGAGCAGTTCTTC

D gene: NA
V gene: TRBV11-3
J gene: TRBJ2-7
CDR3 length: 16
clone size: NA
CDR3 protein: CASSPPWEISTYEQYF
CDR3 DNA: TGTGCCAGCAGCCCACCCTGGGAGATCTCGACCTACGAGCAGTACTTC

D gene: TRBD2
V gene: TRBV3-1/TRBV3-2
J gene: TRBJ2-1
CDR3 length: 18
clone size: NA
CDR3 protein: CASSHATLGLAGDNEQFF
CDR3 DNA: TGTGCCAGCAGCCACGCTACCCTGGGACTAGCGGGAGACAATGAGCAGTTCTTC

D gene: TRBD1
V gene: TRBV18
J gene: TRBJ2-7
CDR3 length: 15
clone size: once
CDR3 protein: CASSPDLGQGQEQYF
CDR3 DNA: TGTGCCAGCTCACCTGACCTAGGACAGGGCCAAGAGCAGTACTTC

D gene: NA
V gene: TRBV5-1
J gene: TRBJ2-1
CDR3 length: 13
clone size: NA
CDR3 protein: CASSSQVDNEQFF
CDR3 DNA: TGCGCCAGCAGCTCCCAAGTAGACAATGAGCAGTTCTTC

D gene: NA
V gene: TRBV5-1
J gene: TRBJ2-5
CDR3 length: 14
clone size: NA
CDR3 protein: CASSSRAIQETQYF
CDR3 DNA: TGCGCCAGCAGCTCGCGCGCAATCCAAGAGACCCAGTACTTC

D gene: NA
V gene: TRBV15
J gene: TRBJ2-3
CDR3 length: 16
clone size: NA
CDR3 protein: CATSRDKAVSTDTQYF
CDR3 DNA: TGTGCCACCAGCAGAGATAAGGCGGTTAGCACAGATACGCAGTATTTT

D gene: TRBD2
V gene: TRBV11-1
J gene: TRBJ2-7
CDR3 length: 13
clone size: NA
CDR3 protein: CASSFLAGREQYF
CDR3 DNA: TGTGCCAGCAGCTTTCTAGCGGGGAGAGAGCAGTACTTC

D gene: NA
V gene: TRBV6-5
J gene: TRBJ2-3
CDR3 length: 13
clone size: NA
CDR3 protein: CANNRAGTDTQYF
CDR3 DNA: TGTGCCAACAACAGGGCTGGCACAGATACGCAGTATTTT

D gene: TRBD1
V gene: TRBV5-1
J gene: TRBJ1-5
CDR3 length: 16
clone size: NA
CDR3 protein: CASSPRTGIPNQPQHF
CDR3 DNA: TGCGCCAGCAGCCCAAGGACAGGGATCCCTAATCAGCCCCAGCATTTT

D gene: NA
V gene: TRBV7-2
J gene: TRBJ2-7
CDR3 length: 12
clone size: once
CDR3 protein: CASSLTAYEQYF
CDR3 DNA: TGTGCCAGCAGCTTAACAGCCTACGAGCAGTACTTC